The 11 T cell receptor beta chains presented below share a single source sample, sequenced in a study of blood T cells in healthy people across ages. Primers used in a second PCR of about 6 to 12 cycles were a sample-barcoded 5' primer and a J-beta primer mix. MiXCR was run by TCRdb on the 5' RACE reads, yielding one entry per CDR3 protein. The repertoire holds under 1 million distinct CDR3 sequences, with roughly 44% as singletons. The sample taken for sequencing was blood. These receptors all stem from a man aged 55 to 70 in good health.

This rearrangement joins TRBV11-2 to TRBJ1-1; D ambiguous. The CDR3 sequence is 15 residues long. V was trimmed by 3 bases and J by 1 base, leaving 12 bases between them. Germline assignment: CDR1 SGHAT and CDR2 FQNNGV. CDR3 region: CASSFGHSGNTEAFF. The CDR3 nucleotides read TGTGCCAGCAGCTTTGGGCACTCAGGGAACACTGAAGCTTTCTTT.

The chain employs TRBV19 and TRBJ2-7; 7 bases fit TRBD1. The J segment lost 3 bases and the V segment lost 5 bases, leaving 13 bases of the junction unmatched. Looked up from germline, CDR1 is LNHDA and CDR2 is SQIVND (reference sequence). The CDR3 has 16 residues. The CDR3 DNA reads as TGTGCCAGTAGTGCTTCGAAGGGGGCCCCCCGCTACGAGCAGTACTTC. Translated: CASSASKGAPRYEQYF.

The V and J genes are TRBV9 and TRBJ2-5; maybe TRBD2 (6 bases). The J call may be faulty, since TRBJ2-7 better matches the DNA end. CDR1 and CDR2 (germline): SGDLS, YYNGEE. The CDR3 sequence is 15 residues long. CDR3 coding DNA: TGTGCCAGCAGCCCATACGGGACTCCCGTCTACGAGCAGTACTTC. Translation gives CASSPYGTPVYEQYF.

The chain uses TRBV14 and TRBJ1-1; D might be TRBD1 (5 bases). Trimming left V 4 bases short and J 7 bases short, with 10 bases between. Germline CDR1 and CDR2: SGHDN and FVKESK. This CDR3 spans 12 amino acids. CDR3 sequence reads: CASSPQGCEAFF. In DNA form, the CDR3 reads TGTGCCAGCAGCCCGCAGGGATGTGAAGCTTTCTTT.

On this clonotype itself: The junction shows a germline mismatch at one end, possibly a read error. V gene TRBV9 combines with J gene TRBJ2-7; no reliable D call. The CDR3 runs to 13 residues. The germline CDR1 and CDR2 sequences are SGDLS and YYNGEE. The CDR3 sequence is CASGVGPNYEQYF. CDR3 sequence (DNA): TGTGCCAGCGGCGTAGGTCCGAACTACGAGCAGTACTTC.

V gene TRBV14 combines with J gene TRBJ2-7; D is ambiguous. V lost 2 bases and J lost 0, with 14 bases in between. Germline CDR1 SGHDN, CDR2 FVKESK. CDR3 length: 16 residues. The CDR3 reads CASSQRLTLDSYEQYF. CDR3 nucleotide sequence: TGTGCCAGCAGCCAACGCCTAACCCTCGACTCCTACGAGCAGTACTTC.

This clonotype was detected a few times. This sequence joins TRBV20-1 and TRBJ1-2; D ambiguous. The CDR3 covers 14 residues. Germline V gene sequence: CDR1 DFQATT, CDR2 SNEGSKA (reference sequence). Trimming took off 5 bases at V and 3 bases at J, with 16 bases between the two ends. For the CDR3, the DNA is TGCAGTGCTGAGGACCCTCGGGGATACTATGGCTACACCTTC. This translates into CSAEDPRGYYGYTF.

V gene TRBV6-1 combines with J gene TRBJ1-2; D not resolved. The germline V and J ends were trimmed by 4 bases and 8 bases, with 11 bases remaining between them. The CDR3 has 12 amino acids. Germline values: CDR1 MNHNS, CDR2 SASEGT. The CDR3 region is CASSGAVRGYTF. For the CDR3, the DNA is TGTGCCAGCAGTGGCGCCGTCCGGGGCTACACCTTC.

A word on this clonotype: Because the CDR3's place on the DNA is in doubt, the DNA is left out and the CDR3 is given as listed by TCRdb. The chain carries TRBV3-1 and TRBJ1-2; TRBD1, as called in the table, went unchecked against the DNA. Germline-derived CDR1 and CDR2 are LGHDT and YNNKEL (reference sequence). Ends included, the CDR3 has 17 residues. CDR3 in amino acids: CASSQKGDRTQYFGYTF.

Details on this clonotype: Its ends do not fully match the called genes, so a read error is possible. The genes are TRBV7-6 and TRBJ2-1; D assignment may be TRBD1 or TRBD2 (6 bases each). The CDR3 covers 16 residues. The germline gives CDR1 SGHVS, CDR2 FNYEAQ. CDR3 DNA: TGTGCCGGCAGCGCATTAGGGGGGCTACGGGCCAATGAGCAGTTCTTC. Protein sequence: CAGSALGGLRANEQFF.

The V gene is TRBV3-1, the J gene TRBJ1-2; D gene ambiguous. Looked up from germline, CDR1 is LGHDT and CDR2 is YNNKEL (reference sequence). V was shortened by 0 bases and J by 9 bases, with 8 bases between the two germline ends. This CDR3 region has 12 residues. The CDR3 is CASSQDQGSYTF. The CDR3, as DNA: TGTGCCAGCAGCCAAGATCAAGGGAGCTACACCTTC.